One and the same sample provided the 24 T cell receptor beta chains below, sequenced in a study of T cells in Graves' hyperthyroidism and ophthalmopathy. RNA transcripts were the template for amplifying TCR beta CDR3 regions. First-round RT-PCR of the TCR CDR3 relied on the HTBI primer set. TCRdb fed the multiplex PCR reads into MiXCR, producing one record per CDR3 protein. The sample carries approximately 400,000 distinct CDR3 sequences, approximately 13% recorded once. The sequencing sample was made of blood. The receptors were gathered from a man aged 25 to 45 with Graves' hyperthyroidism that later progressed to Graves' ophthalmopathy.

Only a few counts were recorded for this clonotype. The V and J genes are TRBV13 and TRBJ1-2, with TRBD1 matching 7 bases. With V trimmed by 6 bases and J by 4 bases, 8 bases remained unmatched. The CDR3 has 14 amino acids. From germline, CDR1 is PRHDT and CDR2 FYEKMQ (reference sequence). The CDR3 DNA reads as TGTGCCAGCAGTTTTGACAGGGCTATCTATGGCTACACCTTC. Its protein product is CASSFDRAIYGYTF.

The chain has TRBV15 and TRBJ2-1, with D perhaps assigned TRBD1 or TRBD2 (5 bases each). The CDR3 consists of 14 residues. The V gene's germline CDR1 is LNHNV and CDR2 YYDKDF (reference sequence). V lost 5 bases to trimming and J lost 5 bases, with 13 bases between them. As DNA, the CDR3 is TGTGCCACCAGCGGAGGCCGGGACCACAATGAGCAGTTCTTC. This gives the protein CATSGGRDHNEQFF.

As to this clonotype: This may come from a read error, since a much larger clone is one base off. The V call is TRBV3-1, the J call TRBJ1-1; tentative D call: TRBD1 (6 bases). Per the germline V gene, CDR1 is LGHDT and CDR2 is YNNKEL (reference sequence). The length of the CDR3 is 12 residues. The CDR3 DNA reads as TGTGCCAGCAGCCAGCGGACAGCCGAAGCTTCCTTT. It specifies CASSQRTAEASF.

This clonotype occurred many times. The CDR3 DNA follows: TGTGCCAGCAGCCCTTGGAGAGATACGCAGTATTTT. Amino acids: CASSPWRDTQYF. The J gene is TRBJ2-3, the V gene TRBV5-5; the D is unclear. Trimming took off 4 bases at V and 5 bases at J, with 8 bases between the two ends. There are 12 residues in the CDR3. Germline values: CDR1 SGHKS, CDR2 YYEKEE (reference sequence).

A few counts support this clonotype. The chain links TRBV6-5 to TRBJ1-6; D gene ambiguous. The CDR3 covers 16 residues. Trimming pared 1 base from V and 4 bases from J, leaving 11 bases between. Germline V gives CDR1 MNHEY, CDR2 SVGAGI. The CDR3 is CASSYYHVAYNSPLHF. In DNA, the CDR3 is TGTGCCAGCAGTTACTATCATGTTGCTTATAATTCACCCCTCCACTTT.

There are a few counts of this clonotype. The rearrangement uses TRBV19 and TRBJ1-1, with D possibly being TRBD1 (5 bases). The CDR3 has 13 residues. Germline-derived CDR1 and CDR2 are LNHDA and SQIVND (reference sequence). V lost 6 bases, J lost 7 bases, and 15 bases lay in between. CDR3 nucleotides: TGTGCCAGTAGCCCTGGGACCCCAGGTGAAGCTTTCTTT. Its protein is CASSPGTPGEAFF. Full variable domain (rest looked up from reference TRBV19 and TRBJ1-1): DGGITQSPKYLFRKEGQNVTLSCEQNLNHDAMYWYRQDPGQGLRLIYYSQIVNDFQKGDIAEGYSVSREKKESFPLTVTSAQKNPTAFYLCASSPGTPGEAFFGQGTRLTVV.

This clonotype showed up many times. The chain couples TRBV20-1 to TRBJ2-7, with TRBD2 identical over 12 bases. Germline V CDR1 and CDR2: DFQATT, SNEGSKA (reference sequence). The CDR3 covers 15 residues. The J segment lost 4 bases and the V segment lost 3 bases, leaving 7 bases of the junction unmatched. CDR3 region: CSASITSGGRYEQYF. Written as DNA, the CDR3 is TGCAGTGCTAGCATCACTAGCGGGGGGCGGTACGAGCAGTACTTC.

This clonotype turned up a few times. A read error may produce the germline difference seen at one junction end. This chain joins TRBV20-1 and TRBJ2-5; 8 nucleotides agree with TRBD2. Per germline, CDR1 DFQATT and CDR2 SNEGSKA (reference sequence). CDR3 length: 16 amino acids. The DNA for the CDR3 is TGCGGTGCTAGTGGTGGGACTAGGGTTTTCCAAGAGACCCAGTACTTC. Translated: CGASGGTRVFQETQYF.

This clonotype was recorded many times. Germline is not matched at one junction end, which may reflect a read error. This chain links TRBV20-1 with TRBJ1-1; D gene unclear. Germline V lookup: CDR1 DFQATT, CDR2 SNEGSKA (reference sequence). CDR3 length: 13 amino acids. For the CDR3, the DNA is TGCAGTGCCGTAGAGCGAATGAAGACTGAAGCTTTCTTT. Its translation: CSAVERMKTEAFF.

The CDR3 here is CASTHPSGGPPDNEQFF. The CDR3 DNA follows: TGTGCCAGCACCCACCCTAGCGGGGGGCCCCCAGACAATGAGCAGTTCTTC. The chain uses TRBV11-2 and TRBJ2-1, with TRBD2 matching over 11 bases. CDR3 size: 17 residues. V shed 7 bases and J 5 bases; nucleotides not matched to a gene: 13. Germline V CDR1 and CDR2: SGHAT, FQNNGV. The full variable domain, completed using reference TRBV11-2 and TRBJ2-1, is EAGVAQSPRYKIIEKRQSVAFWCNPISGHATLYWYQQILGQGPKLLIQFQNNGVVDDSQLPKDRFSAERLKGVDSTLKIQPAKLEDSAVYLCASTHPSGGPPDNEQFFGPGTRLTVL.

The chain joins TRBV18 to TRBJ2-2; D not certain. This CDR3 is built from 15 residues. With 2 bases removed from V and 0 bases from J, the gap between germline ends came to 7 bases. Germline V gene lookup returns CDR1 KGHSH and CDR2 LQKENI. CDR3 coding DNA: TGTGCCAGCTCACCATACAGCACGAACACCGGGGAGCTGTTTTTT. Protein sequence: CASSPYSTNTGELFF.

This clonotype was seen only once. The chain carries TRBV9 and TRBJ2-6; 9 nucleotides match TRBD2. The CDR3 is made up of 19 amino acids. V trimming: 4 bases; J trimming: 2 bases; junction bases outside the gene matches: 13. Germline V gives CDR1 SGDLS, CDR2 YYNGEE. The CDR3 nucleotides read TGTGCCAGCAGCCCAGGGGGTAGCGGGGGCCCCACTGGGGCCAACGTCCTGACTTTC. Protein: CASSPGGSGGPTGANVLTF. The full variable domain, rest sourced from reference TRBV9 and TRBJ2-6, is DSGVTQTPKHLITATGQRVTLRCSPRSGDLSVYWYQQSLDQGLQFLIQYYNGEERAKGNILERFSAQQFPDLHSELNLSSLELGDSALYFCASSPGGSGGPTGANVLTFGAGSRLTVL.

Here the CDR3 DNA reads TGCGCCAGCAGCTTGAAAGGGACAGGGAACTACGAGCAGTACTTC. It encodes CASSLKGTGNYEQYF. The V gene is TRBV5-1, the J gene TRBJ2-7; 9 bases align to TRBD1. CDR3 size: 15 residues. V was clipped by 1 base and J by 3 bases; unmatched bases: 5. From germline, CDR1 is SGHRS and CDR2 YFSETQ.

The chain carries TRBV7-2 and TRBJ2-1; 9 bases are shared with TRBD1. The CDR3 runs 16 residues. V was clipped by 4 bases and J by 2 bases; unmatched bases: 6. Germline V gene data show CDR1 as SGHTA and CDR2 as FQGNSA. In nucleotides, the CDR3 is TGTGCCAGCAGCTCCCCCGGGACAGGGCCCTACAATGAGCAGTTCTTC. Encoded protein: CASSSPGTGPYNEQFF.

The sample holds a few counts of this clonotype. The chain joins TRBV11-3 to TRBJ2-2; unclear D gene. The CDR3 loop spans 15 amino acids. V lost 0 bases, J lost 1 base, and 6 bases lay in between. Per the germline V gene, CDR1 is SGHNT and CDR2 is YENEEA. The CDR3 DNA follows: TGTGCCAGCAGCTTAGATACTGTGAACACCGGGGAGCTGTTTTTT. It is translated as CASSLDTVNTGELFF. The complete variable domain, with remaining parts taken from reference TRBV11-3 and TRBJ2-2, reads EAGVVQSPRYKIIEKKQPVAFWCNPISGHNTLYWYLQNLGQGPELLIRYENEEAVDDSQLPKDRFSAERLKGVDSTLKIQPAELGDSAVYLCASSLDTVNTGELFFGEGSRLTVL.

This clonotype has more than one count but fewer than ten. V is TRBV2 and J is TRBJ2-7, with D possibly being TRBD1 (6 bases). CDR1 and CDR2 from the germline V gene are SNHLY and FYNNEI. V was clipped by 5 bases and J by 0 bases, with 14 bases between them. The CDR3 is 15 residues long. The CDR3 DNA follows: TGTGCCAGCAGTCGGGACAACTGGAGCTCCTACGAGCAGTACTTC. Its protein is CASSRDNWSSYEQYF.

The chain joins TRBV2 to TRBJ2-3, with D perhaps matching TRBD2 (5 bases). V lost 6 bases to trimming and J lost 6 bases, with 10 bases between them. From germline, CDR1 is SNHLY and CDR2 FYNNEI. This CDR3 is 12 amino acids long. CDR3 nucleotide sequence: TGTGCCAGCAGAGACTATGACGATACGCAGTATTTT. This encodes CASRDYDDTQYF.

V gene TRBV10-2 combines with J gene TRBJ1-1; the D gene is possibly TRBD1 (5 bases). Trimming stripped 7 bases from V and 5 bases from J, with 8 bases between. The CDR3 covers 11 residues. The V gene's germline CDR1 is WSHSY and CDR2 SAAADI. The CDR3: CASTGPTEAFF. In DNA, the CDR3 is TGCGCCAGCACGGGACCTACTGAAGCTTTCTTT.

Only a few counts were recorded for this clonotype. The chain recombines TRBV28 with TRBJ1-2; tentative D call: TRBD1 (5 bases). V lost 10 bases to trimming and J lost 3 bases, with 18 bases between them. The length of the CDR3 is 14 residues. Germline CDR1 MDHEN, CDR2 SYDVKM. In DNA form, the CDR3 reads TGTGCCACCCTCTGGGGCACCACACACTATGGCTACACCTTC. Its protein product is CATLWGTTHYGYTF.

This clonotype was picked up a small number of times. The chain couples TRBV2 to TRBJ1-4; no firm D call. This CDR3 has 13 amino acids. Germline V CDR1 and CDR2: SNHLY, FYNNEI. V lost 7 bases and J 0 bases, leaving 6 bases between the germline ends. The CDR3 region has the DNA TGTGCCAGCAAACAAACAACTAATGAAAAACTGTTTTTT. Residues: CASKQTTNEKLFF.

This clonotype has a count of ten or more. This chain links TRBV28 with TRBJ1-4, with 7 bases identical to TRBD1. The V gene end was trimmed by 2 bases and the J gene end by 8 bases; junction bases not matched to a gene: 11. CDR1 is MDHEN and CDR2 is SYDVKM in the germline V gene. The CDR3 is made up of 16 amino acids. In nucleotides, the CDR3 is TGTGCCAGCAGTTTACCTCGACAGGGTTTCGGGGAAAAACTGTTTTTT. This encodes CASSLPRQGFGEKLFF.

This clonotype appeared a few times. V gene TRBV20-1 combines with J gene TRBJ1-2, with a weak D call TRBD1 (6 bases). V lost 5 bases, J lost 4 bases, and 29 bases lay in between. The CDR3 has 18 amino acids. The germline V gene has CDR1 DFQATT and CDR2 SNEGSKA (reference sequence). CDR3 sequence: CSARLLGGVTHRGYGYTF. CDR3 coding DNA: TGCAGTGCTCGCCTCTTAGGGGGGGTCACCCACCGGGGCTATGGCTACACCTTC.

As regards this clonotype: The germline gene is not matched at one end of the junction; a read error may be the cause. The chain is built from TRBV6-5 and TRBJ1-2, with TRBD1 identical over 7 bases. CDR3 length: 16 amino acids. Looked up from germline, CDR1 is MNHEY and CDR2 is SVGAGI. The CDR3 region has the DNA TGTGCCAGCAGTTACTCGGGACAGCTTATTAACCATGGCTACACCTTC. Its protein is CASSYSGQLINHGYTF.

On this clonotype itself: Possible read error: a much larger clone is one base away. V gene TRBV2 combines with J gene TRBJ2-4; D is unclear. Germline V gives CDR1 SNHLY, CDR2 FYNNEI. This CDR3 region has 14 residues. The CDR3 coding sequence is TGTGCCAACAGTCCCGTTATAAGGTCGGACATTCAGTACTTC. It codes for CANSPVIRSDIQYF.